This T cell receptor (beta chain) was identified in a study of T cell responses to AZD1222 COVID-19 vaccine. Whole-study context: It was second doses at about 4 or about 12 weeks that were pooled.

The CDR3 contains 17 residues. Germline V CDR1 and CDR2: SGHRS, YFSETQ. V lost 6 bases to trimming and J lost 2 bases; unmatched junction nucleotides: 10. The method was immunoSEQ multiplex PCR; TCRdb's version includes in-frame clones alone and lacks a portion of them. The sample holds 100,000 or so clones; 86% are singletons and the top ten take approximately 5%. Study-level results: At baseline, seropositivity was found in only 5 to 7 AZD1222 recipients. Close to half of all spike-specific TCRs reportedly target regions of the variants that are unmutated.

This clone was seen only a few times. Its antigen remains unknown. The sequence was obtained from an adult in good health. Specimen: peripheral blood, collected on day 0 of AZD1222 vaccination. The V and J genes are TRBV5-1 and TRBJ2-2, with 10 bases aligning to TRBD2. The CDR3 loop is CASTSSLAGGNTGELFF. DNA for the CDR3: TGCGCCAGCACCAGTTCATTAGCGGGAGGTAACACCGGGGAGCTGTTTTTT.